Each of the 7 T cell receptor beta chains below was sequenced from the same sample in a study of CD4 T cells in relation to SARS-CoV-2 and coronaviruses. These receptors have no identified antigens. This table comes from immunoSEQ multiplex PCR, and its TCRdb copy is limited to in-frame clones, with some not included. Of about 38,000 clones detected, 77% appear once; the ten largest clones hold 20%. The sample taken for sequencing was memory CD4+ T cells from PBMCs, cultured in vitro. These receptors originate from an adult with COVID-19.

The J gene is TRBJ2-3, the V gene TRBV5-1; D might be TRBD2 (6 bases). The CDR3 has 16 amino acids. CDR1 is SGHRS, CDR2 YFSETQ, per germline. Trimming removed 1 base from V and 4 bases from J, with 16 bases in between. This CDR3 reads CASSLRGTINADTQYF. The CDR3, as DNA: TGCGCCAGCAGCTTGCGGGGGACCATTAACGCAGATACGCAGTATTTT.

V and J are TRBV6-6 and TRBJ2-3; 11 bases fit TRBD1. The CDR3 runs to 15 residues. Unmatched junction bases numbered 7, after V lost 7 bases and J lost 4 bases. Per germline, CDR1 MNHNY and CDR2 SVGAGI (reference sequence). The CDR3 DNA follows: TGTGCCAGCACCGCCCCGGGACAGGGGGCAGATACGCAGTATTTT. Translating it yields CASTAPGQGADTQYF.

This chain links TRBV4-2 with TRBJ1-5; perhaps TRBD1 as D (5 bases). The germline V and J ends were trimmed by 0 bases and 7 bases, with 10 bases remaining between them. This CDR3 contains 14 residues. Germline V lookup: CDR1 LGHNA, CDR2 YNFKEQ. The CDR3 DNA reads as TGTGCCAGCAGCCAAGATCTGGGGGAGCAGCCCCAGCATTTT. Protein: CASSQDLGEQPQHF.

The chain recombines TRBV6-2 or TRBV6-3 with TRBJ2-3, with D tentatively TRBD1 (5 bases). Per germline, CDR1 MNHEY and CDR2 SVGEGT. V lost 0 bases and J 2 bases, leaving 12 bases between the germline ends. This CDR3 comprises 16 residues. CDR3: CASSYSGQRPTDTQYF. DNA for the CDR3: TGTGCCAGCAGTTACTCCGGACAAAGGCCCACAGATACGCAGTATTTT.

The rearrangement links TRBV28 to TRBJ1-1; 7 nucleotides agree with TRBD1. With 4 bases clipped from V and 4 bases from J, the junction kept 9 bases outside the gene matches. The CDR3 loop spans 15 amino acids. The germline gives CDR1 MDHEN, CDR2 SYDVKM. The CDR3 nucleotides read TGTGCCAGCAGTTCTCTCGGACAGGTTGGCACTGAAGCTTTCTTT. Its protein is CASSSLGQVGTEAFF.

The chain couples TRBV2 to TRBJ2-2; 8 bases map to TRBD2. This CDR3 region has 15 residues. Germline CDR1 is SNHLY and CDR2 is FYNNEI. With 6 bases clipped from V and 5 bases from J, the junction kept 8 bases outside the gene matches. Here the CDR3 DNA reads TGTGCCAGCAGGAGGGGGACTAGTGGTACCGGGGAGCTGTTTTTT. This translates into CASRRGTSGTGELFF.

The chain couples TRBV11-2 to TRBJ2-7; 9 nucleotides align to TRBD2. V was clipped by 2 bases and J by 6 bases; unmatched bases: 8. Germline V gives CDR1 SGHAT, CDR2 FQNNGV. This CDR3 spans 15 amino acids. This chain's CDR3 is CASSLTGTSSGEQYF. CDR3 coding DNA: TGTGCCAGCAGCTTAACCGGGACTAGCTCGGGCGAGCAGTACTTC.